This T cell receptor beta chain was profiled in a study of T cell responses to AZD1222 COVID-19 vaccine. Germline V gene data show CDR1 as LNHDA and CDR2 as SQIVND (reference sequence). The CDR3 covers 18 residues. Trimming took 10 bases from V and 0 from J, leaving 22 bases between them. The study's findings and limits: Two AZD1222 doses significantly raised spike-specific TCR breadth and depth over controls. There were vaccine-associated CD4 TCRs across spike, dominant at 160-218 and 743-854.

In the case of this clone: Its antigen is unidentified.

Libraries were prepared by immunoSEQ multiplex PCR; TCRdb keeps only in-frame clonotypes and omits some of them. The table lists about 130,000 clones, about 93% of them singletons. This TCR derives from an adult in good health. V and J are TRBV19 and TRBJ1-6; D uncertain. Sequenced material: peripheral blood, taken on day 0 of AZD1222 vaccination. CDR3 region: CATAGHFLGSSYNSPLHF. CDR3 coding DNA: TGTGCCACCGCGGGCCATTTCTTGGGTAGCTCCTATAATTCACCCCTCCACTTT.